This T cell receptor beta chain appears in the sequencing data of a study of OX40 agonist ivuxolimab in advanced cancers. The CDR3 consists of 13 residues. The germline V gene has CDR1 MNHEY and CDR2 SMNVEV (reference sequence). The V end was cut by 3 bases, the J end by 6 bases, with 12 bases between. Assay: immunoSEQ multiplex PCR; the TCRdb copy retains only in-frame clones and omits some. Of tens of thousands of clones in the sample, 80% to 90% were seen once. This receptor was taken from an adult with an advanced solid tumor such as melanoma, head and neck, liver or kidney cancer. V usage is TRBV27 and J usage is TRBJ2-7; D is uncertain. The sequencing here drew on CD4+ or CD8+ T cells sorted from blood, taken in a trial of the OX40 agonist ivuxolimab. The CDR3 region is CASSFGSPGEQYF. CDR3 nucleotide sequence: TGTGCCAGCAGTTTCGGGTCCCCCGGCGAGCAGTACTTC.